A single sample is the source of the 23 T cell receptor beta chains below, sequenced in a study of blood T cell repertoires in COVID-19. Repertoires were generated with immunoSEQ multiplex PCR, while TCRdb's copy carries only in-frame clones and drops some. The data contain more than 150,000 clones, over 80% of them singletons. Sequencing input: PBMCs or T cells enriched from blood (not recorded which). Receptors originate from a woman in her fifties or sixties who had recovered from COVID-19.

This rearrangement joins TRBV19 to TRBJ1-2, with D possibly TRBD1 on 5 matching bases. The length of the CDR3 is 12 residues. Trimming shortened V by 5 bases and J by 8 bases, and 12 bases separated the two germline ends. Germline V gives CDR1 LNHDA, CDR2 SQIVND (reference sequence). The CDR3 loop is CASSDSFGGYTF. The DNA of the CDR3 is TGTGCCAGTAGTGACAGTTTTGGGGGCTACACCTTC.

This clone was observed a handful of times. The chain employs TRBV18 and TRBJ1-1, with D possibly TRBD1 on 6 matching bases. This CDR3 comprises 14 residues. CDR1 and CDR2 (germline): KGHSH, LQKENI. The V end lost 5 bases, the J end lost 3 bases, and 13 bases lay between the germline ends. The CDR3 coding sequence is TGTGCCAGCTCAGCAGGGGTTCGGGACACTGAAGCTTTCTTT. Protein sequence: CASSAGVRDTEAFF.

This chain connects TRBV3-1 (or the pseudogene TRBV3-2) to TRBJ1-6; 7 nucleotides agree with TRBD1. J lost 10 bases, V lost 4 bases, and 13 bases had no gene match. Germline values: CDR1 LGHDT, CDR2 YNNKEL (reference sequence). This CDR3 comprises 16 residues. CDR3 in amino acids: CASSPGRGQVYSPLHF. In DNA form, the CDR3 reads TGTGCCAGCAGCCCGGGAAGGGGGCAGGTGTACTCACCCCTCCACTTT.

The rearrangement joins TRBV18 to TRBJ2-7; D possibly corresponds to TRBD2 (5 bases). Per germline, CDR1 KGHSH and CDR2 LQKENI. The CDR3 is 14 amino acids. Trimming took off 0 bases at V and 5 bases at J, with 11 bases between the two ends. The CDR3 sequence: CASSPPAGVDEQYF. The CDR3 nucleotides read TGTGCCAGCTCACCACCTGCGGGTGTCGACGAGCAGTACTTC. The full variable domain, in which reference TRBV18 and TRBJ2-7 provide the parts outside the CDR3, is NAGVMQNPRHLVRRRGQEARLRCSPMKGHSHVYWYRQLPEEGLKFMVYLQKENIIDESGMPKERFSAEFPKEGPSILRIQQVVRGDSAAYFCASSPPAGVDEQYFGPGTRLTVT.

This clone was picked up a small number of times. This chain links TRBV2 with TRBJ1-3; D remains ambiguous. CDR3 length equals 12 residues. Trimming removed 6 bases from V and 9 bases from J, with 12 bases in between. Germline V gene sequence: CDR1 SNHLY, CDR2 FYNNEI. CDR3 protein: CASSGRGVTIYF. The CDR3, as DNA: TGTGCCAGCAGCGGACGGGGAGTCACCATATATTTT. The full variable domain, completed using reference TRBV2 and TRBJ1-3, is EPEVTQTPSHQVTQMGQEVILRCVPISNHLYFYWYRQILGQKVEFLVSFYNNEISEKSEIFDDQFSVERPDGSNFTLKIRSTKLEDSAMYFCASSGRGVTIYFGEGSWLTVV.

This clone was observed a handful of times. The chain carries TRBV10-3 and TRBJ1-3; 7 bases fit TRBD1. Germline CDR1 is ENHRY and CDR2 is SYGVKD. J lost 4 bases, V lost 3 bases, and 6 bases had no gene match. The CDR3 spans 15 residues. The CDR3 here is CAISEPTGRGNTIYF. For the CDR3, the DNA is TGTGCCATCAGTGAACCGACAGGGAGAGGAAACACCATATATTTT.

The chain employs TRBV5-8 and TRBJ2-3, with TRBD1 matching over 10 bases. The CDR3 runs to 15 residues. Germline V gives CDR1 SGHTS, CDR2 YDEGEE. The ends lost 5 bases at V and 6 bases at J; junction bases unmatched: 9. DNA of the CDR3: TGTGCCAGCAGAGAACCGGGACAGGGGTTCGATACGCAGTATTTT. Protein product: CASREPGQGFDTQYF.

V gene TRBV2 combines with J gene TRBJ1-6; perhaps TRBD1 as D (5 bases). Germline loops: CDR1 SNHLY, CDR2 FYNNEI. The CDR3 is 14 amino acids. The V gene lost 7 bases and the J gene lost 7 bases, with 14 bases spanning the gap. This CDR3 is CASTPRTRNSPLHF. The CDR3 DNA sequence: TGTGCCAGCACCCCCCGGACACGGAATTCACCCCTCCACTTT.

This chain uses TRBV10-2 with TRBJ2-7, with D hard to call. Germline V CDR1 and CDR2: WSHSY, SAAADI. The CDR3 is 12 residues long. Trimming took 6 bases from V and 5 from J, leaving 11 bases between them. The CDR3 bases are TGCGCCAGCAGCCGGTCGCACGACGAGCAGTACTTC. Its protein product is CASSRSHDEQYF.

The chain combines TRBV9 with TRBJ2-5; D perhaps matches TRBD1 (5 bases). Germline CDR1 and CDR2: SGDLS and YYNGEE. V lost 0 bases and J 4 bases, leaving 10 bases between the germline ends. The CDR3 loop spans 14 amino acids. CDR3 in amino acids: CASSVAVGRETQYF. CDR3 DNA sequence: TGTGCCAGCAGCGTAGCTGTGGGGCGAGAGACCCAGTACTTC.

The chain has TRBV6-1 and TRBJ1-1; possible D gene TRBD1, 6 bases. Trimming stripped 1 base from V and 3 bases from J, with 18 bases between. The germline CDR1 and CDR2 sequences are MNHNS and SASEGT. This CDR3 is 17 amino acids long. CDR3 bases: TGTGCCAGCAGTGAAGTATTGCAGGGGCCGGGACACACTGAAGCTTTCTTT. Its protein product is CASSEVLQGPGHTEAFF.

This chain uses TRBV21-1 with TRBJ1-2; the table's D call TRBD1 went unverified against the DNA. TRBV21-1 is shown as a pseudogene. This CDR3 has 17 amino acids. The CDR3 DNA is TGTGCCAGCAGCAAAGGGTATCGGCGACAGGTTAACTATGGCTACACCTTC. Its protein is CASSKGYRRQVNYGYTF.

The chain carries TRBV5-6 and TRBJ1-2, with D possibly being TRBD1 (5 bases). The CDR3 length is 13 residues. Looked up from germline, CDR1 is SGHDT and CDR2 is YYEEEE. Trimming cost V 2 bases and J 8 bases, with 13 bases left between them. DNA for the CDR3: TGTGCCAGCAGCTTCGGGGGGAACGGCGGCTACACCTTC. This encodes CASSFGGNGGYTF.

This clone was recorded a few times. The rearrangement joins TRBV2 to TRBJ2-2; the D gene is possibly TRBD2 (6 bases). Trimming left V 8 bases short and J 4 bases short, with 20 bases between. The CDR3 has 16 amino acids. Per germline, CDR1 SNHLY and CDR2 FYNNEI. CDR3 bases: TGTGCCAGCGGGATACCCCGGGACTCCCCCACCGGGGAGCTGTTTTTT. It translates to CASGIPRDSPTGELFF. Using reference TRBV2 and TRBJ2-2 for the parts outside the CDR3, the full variable domain is EPEVTQTPSHQVTQMGQEVILRCVPISNHLYFYWYRQILGQKVEFLVSFYNNEISEKSEIFDDQFSVERPDGSNFTLKIRSTKLEDSAMYFCASGIPRDSPTGELFFGEGSRLTVL.

This clone was counted a few times. V gene TRBV3-1 (or the pseudogene TRBV3-2) combines with J gene TRBJ2-5; D gene ambiguous. The CDR3 totals 15 residues. V lost 8 bases to trimming and J lost 7 bases, with 23 bases between them. Germline V gives CDR1 LGHDT, CDR2 YNNKEL (reference sequence). CDR3 region: CASSPTGRMGATQYF. In DNA form, the CDR3 reads TGTGCCAGCTCTCCCACCGGTAGGATGGGCGCGACCCAGTACTTC.

V is TRBV3-1 (or the pseudogene TRBV3-2) and J is TRBJ2-7, with D possibly TRBD1 on 6 matching bases. Trimming shortened V by 4 bases and J by 7 bases, and 14 bases separated the two germline ends. Looked up from germline, CDR1 is LGHDT and CDR2 is YNNKEL (reference sequence). The CDR3 is made up of 13 amino acids. The CDR3 here is CASSRGGLGEQYF. The DNA of the CDR3 is TGTGCCAGCAGCCGAGGGGGATTGGGAGAGCAGTACTTC.

This chain connects TRBV5-4 to TRBJ2-1; TRBD2 agrees at 8 bases. CDR1 is SGHNT and CDR2 is YYREEE in the germline V gene (reference sequence). After removal of 0 bases from V and 7 bases from J, the junction contained 3 bases not matched to a gene. The CDR3 consists of 14 residues. The CDR3 spells CASSLERGQNEQFF. The CDR3, as DNA: TGTGCCAGCAGCTTGGAGCGGGGGCAAAATGAGCAGTTCTTC.

The rearrangement links TRBV2 to TRBJ1-2; D remains ambiguous. The CDR3 length is 13 residues. Trimming shortened V by 3 bases and J by 2 bases, and 7 bases separated the two germline ends. CDR1 is SNHLY, CDR2 FYNNEI, per germline. CDR3 loop: CASSEEANYGYTF. CDR3 in DNA: TGTGCCAGCAGTGAGGAGGCCAACTATGGCTACACCTTC. Variable domain in full (rest from reference TRBV2 and TRBJ1-2): EPEVTQTPSHQVTQMGQEVILRCVPISNHLYFYWYRQILGQKVEFLVSFYNNEISEKSEIFDDQFSVERPDGSNFTLKIRSTKLEDSAMYFCASSEEANYGYTFGSGTRLTVV.

This chain joins TRBV30 and TRBJ1-4, with a possible D match to TRBD1 (6 bases). The CDR3 is 13 residues long. The V and J ends lost 3 bases and 8 bases respectively, with 13 bases between them. The V gene's germline CDR1 is GTSNPN and CDR2 SVGIG (reference sequence). The CDR3 DNA is TGTGCCTGGAGGTGGCAGGGGCGGGAAAAACTGTTTTTT. The encoded protein is CAWRWQGREKLFF.

V usage is TRBV5-4 and J usage is TRBJ1-1; the D gene is possibly TRBD1 (6 bases). CDR1 and CDR2 from the germline V gene are SGHNT and YYREEE (reference sequence). This CDR3 contains 13 residues. With 4 bases removed from V and 10 bases from J, the gap between germline ends came to 17 bases. The CDR3 DNA reads as TGTGCCAGCAGCCCGAAGGGGGGGTTTGGAGCTTTCTTT. Protein sequence: CASSPKGGFGAFF.

The rearrangement joins TRBV5-1 to TRBJ1-1, with D possibly TRBD1 on 6 matching bases. CDR3 length: 16 amino acids. CDR1 is SGHRS and CDR2 is YFSETQ in the germline V gene. With 6 bases removed from V and 2 bases from J, the gap between germline ends came to 20 bases. In nucleotides, the CDR3 is TGCGCCAGCACCTTAGACCCCCTGGGACACAACACTGAAGCTTTCTTT. Amino acid sequence: CASTLDPLGHNTEAFF. Full variable domain (rest looked up from reference TRBV5-1 and TRBJ1-1): KAGVTQTPRYLIKTRGQQVTLSCSPISGHRSVSWYQQTPGQGLQFLFEYFSETQRNKGNFPGRFSGRQFSNSRSEMNVSTLELGDSALYLCASTLDPLGHNTEAFFGQGTRLTVV.

This chain joins TRBV5-1 and TRBJ2-5; TRBD1 is a possible D gene (6 bases). This CDR3 has 15 amino acids. Trimming stripped 0 bases from V and 3 bases from J, with 12 bases between. CDR1 and CDR2 from the germline V gene are SGHRS and YFSETQ. The CDR3 bases are TGCGCCAGCAGCTTGGAAGGCAGGGGAGAAGAGACCCAGTACTTC. Protein: CASSLEGRGEETQYF.

The rearrangement joins TRBV7-9 to TRBJ1-3, with 7 bases that match TRBD1. CDR3 length: 12 residues. From germline, CDR1 is SEHNR and CDR2 FQNEAQ (reference sequence). Trimming removed 4 bases from V and 8 bases from J; junction bases left unmatched: 2. CDR3 amino acids: CASSYRGDTIYF. CDR3 sequence (DNA): TGTGCCAGCAGCTACAGGGGTGACACCATATATTTT.